The rows below give T cell receptor beta chains drawn from one sample of a study of blood T cell repertoires in COVID-19. Only in-frame clones appear in the TCRdb table, and some are missing; sequencing was by immunoSEQ multiplex PCR. The top ten clones hold about 6.5% of a sample with 150,000 to 250,000 clones, roughly 77% of them seen once. Source material: peripheral blood. These receptors came from a woman aged 40 to 49 with COVID-19, enrolled during active disease. Each CDR3 is given with its conserved first and last residue. Fields, in order: CDR3 DNA, CDR3 protein, J gene, clone size, V gene, D gene. A D gene is named only where the DNA matches it firmly. Size is stated for part of the rows, as once, few or many counts, or as a class when the clone is expanded.

cdr3_nt: TGCGCCAGCACCTTAGGGACTAGCGGGACGAACACCGGGGAGCTGTTTTTT
cdr3_aa: CASTLGTSGTNTGELFF
j_call: TRBJ2-2
clone_size: -
v_call: TRBV5-1
d_call: TRBD2

cdr3_nt: TGTGCCAGTAGTCCCCTGACAGGGGTGAGCAATCAGCCCCAGCATTTT
cdr3_aa: CASSPLTGVSNQPQHF
j_call: TRBJ1-5
clone_size: once
v_call: TRBV19
d_call: TRBD1

cdr3_nt: TGTGCCAGCAGTGAACTCTTCTATGGCTACACCTTC
cdr3_aa: CASSELFYGYTF
j_call: TRBJ1-2
clone_size: -
v_call: TRBV2
d_call: -

cdr3_nt: TGTGCCAGCAGCCGACTCTGGGAGGGGGTAAAGAACGAGCAGTACTTC
cdr3_aa: CASSRLWEGVKNEQYF
j_call: TRBJ2-7
clone_size: -
v_call: TRBV9
d_call: -

cdr3_nt: TGCAGCGTTGGGGACAGTACAAAAAAACTGTTTTTT
cdr3_aa: CSVGDSTKKLFF
j_call: TRBJ1-4
clone_size: -
v_call: TRBV29-1
d_call: TRBD1

cdr3_nt: TGTGCCAGCAGTCGGGACAGTCCCGTCGGGGAGCTGTTTTTT
cdr3_aa: CASSRDSPVGELFF
j_call: TRBJ2-2
clone_size: -
v_call: TRBV6-5
d_call: TRBD1

cdr3_nt: TGTGCCAGCAGCTCAAGGACTAGCGGGAGTTACTCAGATACGCAGTATTTT
cdr3_aa: CASSSRTSGSYSDTQYF
j_call: TRBJ2-3
clone_size: -
v_call: TRBV7-2
d_call: TRBD2

cdr3_nt: TGTGCCAGCAGCTTCGACTACAAGGGGACCCAGTACTTC
cdr3_aa: CASSFDYKGTQYF
j_call: TRBJ2-5
clone_size: once
v_call: TRBV11-3
d_call: -

cdr3_nt: TGTGCCTGGAGTCACGGTAAACTAGCGGGAGGGCCGGCGGCCTACGAGCAGTACTTC
cdr3_aa: CAWSHGKLAGGPAAYEQYF
j_call: TRBJ2-7
clone_size: -
v_call: TRBV30
d_call: TRBD2

cdr3_nt: TGTGCCAGCAGCCAAAAACCGGGCTCCGGCGGGGAGACCCAGTACTTC
cdr3_aa: CASSQKPGSGGETQYF
j_call: TRBJ2-5
clone_size: few
v_call: TRBV4-2
d_call: -

cdr3_nt: TGCGCCAGCAGCTTGGACACCCCACCCGCCTATAATTCACCCCTCCACTTT
cdr3_aa: CASSLDTPPAYNSPLHF
j_call: TRBJ1-6
clone_size: -
v_call: TRBV5-1
d_call: -

cdr3_nt: TGTGCCAGCAGCAGGGTTGGGGATGGCTACACCTTC
cdr3_aa: CASSRVGDGYTF
j_call: TRBJ1-2
clone_size: -
v_call: TRBV27
d_call: -

cdr3_nt: TGTGCCAGCTCACCAACGACAGGGGTCTTGCAAGAGACCCAGTACTTC
cdr3_aa: CASSPTTGVLQETQYF
j_call: TRBJ2-5
clone_size: -
v_call: TRBV18
d_call: TRBD1

cdr3_nt: TGTGCCAGTAGTATCCACGTAGACAGGGTCTCTGGAAACACCATATATTTT
cdr3_aa: CASSIHVDRVSGNTIYF
j_call: TRBJ1-3
clone_size: once
v_call: TRBV19
d_call: TRBD1

cdr3_nt: TGTGCCAGCAGCCCTTCAGAGACGGGATTTACAGATACGCAGTATTTT
cdr3_aa: CASSPSETGFTDTQYF
j_call: TRBJ2-3
clone_size: -
v_call: TRBV11-2
d_call: -

cdr3_nt: TGTGCCAGCAGTGGAGGTCGGACAGAGCCGTACCAAGAGACCCAGTACTTC
cdr3_aa: CASSGGRTEPYQETQYF
j_call: TRBJ2-5
clone_size: -
v_call: TRBV6-2/TRBV6-3
d_call: -

cdr3_nt: TGCGCCAGCAGTGGCCGGACTAGCGGCTACGAGCAGTACTTC
cdr3_aa: CASSGRTSGYEQYF
j_call: TRBJ2-7
clone_size: -
v_call: TRBV10-1
d_call: TRBD2